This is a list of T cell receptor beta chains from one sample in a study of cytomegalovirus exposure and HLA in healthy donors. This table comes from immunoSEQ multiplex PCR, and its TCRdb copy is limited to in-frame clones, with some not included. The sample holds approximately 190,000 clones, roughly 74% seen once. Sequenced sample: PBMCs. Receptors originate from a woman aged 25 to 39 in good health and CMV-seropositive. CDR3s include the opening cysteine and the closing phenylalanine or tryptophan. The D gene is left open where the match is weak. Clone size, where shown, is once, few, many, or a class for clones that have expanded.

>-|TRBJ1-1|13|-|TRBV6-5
CASRVQGYAEAFF
TGTGCCAGCCGAGTCCAGGGCTACGCTGAAGCTTTCTTT
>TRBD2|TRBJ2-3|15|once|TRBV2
CASEGSGGSTDTQYF
TGTGCCAGCGAAGGAAGCGGGGGGAGCACAGATACGCAGTATTTT
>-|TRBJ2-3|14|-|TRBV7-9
CASSPSSGSDTQYF
TGTGCCAGCAGCCCCTCTAGTGGCTCAGATACGCAGTATTTT
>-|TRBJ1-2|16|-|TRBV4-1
CASSQELYAPGYGYTF
TGCGCCAGCAGCCAAGAGTTGTACGCCCCGGGCTATGGCTACACCTTC
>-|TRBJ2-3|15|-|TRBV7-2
CASSFRGALTDTQYF
TGTGCCAGCAGCTTCCGGGGAGCCCTCACAGATACGCAGTATTTT
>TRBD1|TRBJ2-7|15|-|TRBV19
CASSFPGQGIHEQYF
TGTGCCAGTAGTTTCCCGGGACAGGGGATCCACGAGCAGTACTTC
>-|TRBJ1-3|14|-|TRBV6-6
CASINRDTANTIYF
TGTGCCAGCATCAACAGGGACACCGCAAACACCATATATTTT
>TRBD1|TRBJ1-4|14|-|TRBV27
CASRGTARNEKLFF
TGTGCCAGCAGGGGGACAGCTAGGAATGAAAAACTGTTTTTT
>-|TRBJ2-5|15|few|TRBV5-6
CASSLAQGLQTTQYF
TGTGCCAGCAGCTTGGCGCAGGGCTTACAGACGACCCAGTACTTC
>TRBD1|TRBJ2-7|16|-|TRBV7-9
CSSSFDRAVSAGEQYF
TGTTCCAGCAGCTTCGACAGGGCGGTATCGGCTGGCGAGCAGTACTTC
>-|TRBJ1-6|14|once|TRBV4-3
CASSQPGPGSPLHF
TGCGCCAGCAGCCAACCAGGGCCGGGTTCACCCCTCCACTTT
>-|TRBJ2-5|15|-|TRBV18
CASANDREIQETQYF
TGTGCCAGCGCCAACGACAGAGAGATTCAAGAGACCCAGTACTTC
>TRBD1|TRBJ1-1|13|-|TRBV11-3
CASSRTGSREAFF
TGTGCCAGCAGCAGGACAGGGTCTCGTGAAGCTTTCTTT
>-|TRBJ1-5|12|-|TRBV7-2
CASSSYNQPQHF
TGTGCCAGCAGCTCCTACAATCAGCCCCAGCATTTT
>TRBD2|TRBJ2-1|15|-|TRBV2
CASSKAGLADNEQFF
TGTGCCAGCAGCAAAGCGGGACTAGCGGACAATGAGCAGTTCTTC
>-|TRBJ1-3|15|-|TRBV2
CASSEVKQGGNTIYF
TGTGCCAGCAGTGAGGTTAAACAGGGAGGAAACACCATATATTTT
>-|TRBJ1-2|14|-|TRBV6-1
CASSEAEQSYGYTF
TGTGCCAGCAGTGAAGCGGAGCAAAGCTATGGCTACACCTTC
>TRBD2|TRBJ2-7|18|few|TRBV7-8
CASSSETREATLFYEQYF
TGTGCCAGCAGCTCCGAAACGCGGGAGGCTACCCTCTTCTACGAGCAGTACTTC
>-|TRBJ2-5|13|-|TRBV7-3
CASSFTGWETQYF
TGTGCCAGCAGCTTCACAGGGTGGGAGACCCAGTACTTC
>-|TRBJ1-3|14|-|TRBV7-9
CASSLDGAGNTIYF
TGTGCCAGCAGCTTAGACGGGGCTGGAAACACCATATATTTT
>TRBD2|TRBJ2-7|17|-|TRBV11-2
CASSRNGGAWGGGEQYF
TGTGCCAGCAGCCGTAACGGGGGGGCCTGGGGAGGGGGCGAGCAGTACTTC
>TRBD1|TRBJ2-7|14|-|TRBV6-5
CASSLTGMGYEQYF
TGTGCCAGCAGCCTGACAGGGATGGGCTACGAGCAGTACTTC
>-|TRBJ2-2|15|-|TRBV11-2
CASSLVQGQTGELFF
TGTGCCAGCAGCTTAGTTCAGGGCCAAACCGGGGAGCTGTTTTTT
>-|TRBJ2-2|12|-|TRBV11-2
CASSSYSGELFF
TGTGCCAGCAGCTCATACTCCGGGGAGCTGTTTTTT
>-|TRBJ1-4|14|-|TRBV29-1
CSVRLGGNGEKLFF
TGCAGCGTTCGACTGGGGGGGAACGGTGAAAAACTGTTTTTT
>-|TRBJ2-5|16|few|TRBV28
CASRLRDPGVAETQYF
TGTGCCAGCAGGCTCAGGGATCCGGGAGTTGCGGAGACCCAGTACTTC
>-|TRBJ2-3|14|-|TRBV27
CASSLSDLADTQYF
TGTGCCAGCAGTTTATCGGACTTAGCAGATACGCAGTATTTT
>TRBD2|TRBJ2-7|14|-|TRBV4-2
CASRTSGGSYEQYF
TGTGCCAGCCGAACTAGCGGGGGCTCCTACGAGCAGTACTTC
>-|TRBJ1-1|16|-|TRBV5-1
CASSFRGEHMNTEAFF
TGCGCCAGCAGCTTTAGAGGTGAGCACATGAACACTGAAGCTTTCTTT
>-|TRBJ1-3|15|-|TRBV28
CASSMQGISGNTIYF
TGTGCCAGCAGCATGCAGGGGATCTCTGGAAACACCATATATTTT
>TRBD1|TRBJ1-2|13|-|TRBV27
CASSSDRVGGYTF
TGTGCCAGCAGTTCCGACAGGGTAGGTGGCTACACCTTC
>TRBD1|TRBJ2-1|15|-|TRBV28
CASRGQLSAYNEQFF
TGTGCCAGCAGGGGACAGCTTAGCGCCTACAATGAGCAGTTCTTC
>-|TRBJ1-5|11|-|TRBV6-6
CASSRDQPQHF
TGTGCCAGCAGCCGAGATCAGCCCCAGCATTTT
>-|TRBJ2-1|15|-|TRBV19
CASRELGAVYNEQFF
TGTGCCAGTCGAGAGCTGGGGGCGGTCTACAATGAGCAGTTCTTC
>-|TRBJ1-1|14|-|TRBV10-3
CAISLVEGGTEAFF
TGTGCCATCAGCCTTGTTGAGGGAGGCACTGAAGCTTTCTTT
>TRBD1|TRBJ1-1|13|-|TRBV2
CASSLQGAISTFF
TGTGCCAGCAGCCTACAGGGGGCGATAAGCACTTTCTTT
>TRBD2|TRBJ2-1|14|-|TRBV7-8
CASSSIAGYNEQFF
TGTGCCAGCAGCTCAATAGCGGGATACAATGAGCAGTTCTTC